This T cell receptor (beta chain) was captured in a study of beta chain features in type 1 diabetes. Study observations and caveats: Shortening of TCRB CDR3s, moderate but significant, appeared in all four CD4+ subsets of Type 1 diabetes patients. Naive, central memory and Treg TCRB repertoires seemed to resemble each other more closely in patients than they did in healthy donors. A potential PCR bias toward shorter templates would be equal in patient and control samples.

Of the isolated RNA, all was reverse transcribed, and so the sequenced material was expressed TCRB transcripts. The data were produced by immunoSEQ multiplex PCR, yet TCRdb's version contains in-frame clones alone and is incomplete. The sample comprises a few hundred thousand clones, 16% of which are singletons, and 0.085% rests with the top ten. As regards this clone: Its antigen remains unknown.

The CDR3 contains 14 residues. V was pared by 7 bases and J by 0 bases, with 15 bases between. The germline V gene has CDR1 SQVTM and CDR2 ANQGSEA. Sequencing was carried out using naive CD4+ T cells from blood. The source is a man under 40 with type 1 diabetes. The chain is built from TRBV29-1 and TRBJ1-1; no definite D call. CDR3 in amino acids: CSAGRTSMNTEAFF. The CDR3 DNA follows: TGCAGCGCCGGAAGGACCTCCATGAACACTGAAGCTTTCTTT.